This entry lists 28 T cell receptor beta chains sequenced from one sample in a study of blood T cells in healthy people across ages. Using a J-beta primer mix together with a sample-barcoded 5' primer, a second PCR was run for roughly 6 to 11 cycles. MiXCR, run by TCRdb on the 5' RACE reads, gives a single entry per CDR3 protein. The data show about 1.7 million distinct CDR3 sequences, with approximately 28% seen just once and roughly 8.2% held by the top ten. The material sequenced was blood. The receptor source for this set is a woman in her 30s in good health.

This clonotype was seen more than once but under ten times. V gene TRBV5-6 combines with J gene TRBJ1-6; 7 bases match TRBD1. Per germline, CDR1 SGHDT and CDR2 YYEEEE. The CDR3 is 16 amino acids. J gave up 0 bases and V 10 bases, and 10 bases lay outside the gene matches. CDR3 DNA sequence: TGTGCCTTCCTGTTGGACAGGAGCTCCTATAATTCACCCCTCCACTTT. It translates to CAFLLDRSSYNSPLHF. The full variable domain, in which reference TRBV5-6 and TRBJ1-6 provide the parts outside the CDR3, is DAGVTQSPTHLIKTRGQQVTLRCSPKSGHDTVSWYQQALGQGPQFIFQYYEEEERQRGNFPDRFSGHQFPNYSSELNVNALLLGDSALYLCAFLLDRSSYNSPLHFGNGTRLTVT.

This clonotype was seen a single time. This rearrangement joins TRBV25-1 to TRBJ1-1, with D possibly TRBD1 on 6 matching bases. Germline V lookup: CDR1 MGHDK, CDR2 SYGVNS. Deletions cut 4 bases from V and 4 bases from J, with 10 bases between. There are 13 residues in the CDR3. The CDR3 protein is CASSAGAFTEAFF. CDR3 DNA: TGTGCCAGCAGTGCAGGGGCTTTCACTGAAGCTTTCTTT.

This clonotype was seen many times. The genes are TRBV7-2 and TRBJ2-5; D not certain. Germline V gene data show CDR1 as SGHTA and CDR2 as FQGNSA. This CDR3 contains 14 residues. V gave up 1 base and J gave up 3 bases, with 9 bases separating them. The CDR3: CASSLGIGKETQYF. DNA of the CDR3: TGTGCCAGCAGCTTAGGGATAGGAAAAGAGACCCAGTACTTC. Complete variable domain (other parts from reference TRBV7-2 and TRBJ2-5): GAGVSQSPSNKVTEKGKDVELRCDPISGHTALYWYRQSLGQGLEFLIYFQGNSAPDKSGLPSDRFSAERTGGSVSTLTIQRTQQEDSAVYLCASSLGIGKETQYFGPGTRLLVL.

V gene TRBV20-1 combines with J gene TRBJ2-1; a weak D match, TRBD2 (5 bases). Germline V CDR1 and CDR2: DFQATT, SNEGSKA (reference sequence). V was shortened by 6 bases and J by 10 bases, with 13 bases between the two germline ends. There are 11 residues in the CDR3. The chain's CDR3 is CSASLEYEQFF. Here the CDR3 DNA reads TGCAGTGCGTCACTAGAATACGAGCAGTTCTTC.

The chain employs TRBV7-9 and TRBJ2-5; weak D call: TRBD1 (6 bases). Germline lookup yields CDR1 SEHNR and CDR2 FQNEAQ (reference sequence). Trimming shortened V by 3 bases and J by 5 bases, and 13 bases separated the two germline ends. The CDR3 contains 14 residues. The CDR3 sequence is CASSLKDSTETQYF. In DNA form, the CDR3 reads TGTGCCAGCAGCTTGAAGGACAGCACGGAGACCCAGTACTTC.

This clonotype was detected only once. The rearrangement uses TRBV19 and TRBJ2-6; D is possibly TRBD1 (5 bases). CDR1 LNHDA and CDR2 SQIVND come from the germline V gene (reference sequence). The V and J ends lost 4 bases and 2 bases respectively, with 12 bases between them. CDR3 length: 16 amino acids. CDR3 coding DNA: TGTGCCAGTAGTAGCCTGGACACTGCTGGGGCCAACGTCCTGACTTTC. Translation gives CASSSLDTAGANVLTF.

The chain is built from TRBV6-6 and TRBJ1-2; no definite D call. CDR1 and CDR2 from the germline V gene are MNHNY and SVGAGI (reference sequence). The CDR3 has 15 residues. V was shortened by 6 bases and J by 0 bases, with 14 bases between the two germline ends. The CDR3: CASRRTRATNYGYTF. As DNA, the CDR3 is TGTGCCAGCAGGAGGACCCGGGCTACTAACTATGGCTACACCTTC.

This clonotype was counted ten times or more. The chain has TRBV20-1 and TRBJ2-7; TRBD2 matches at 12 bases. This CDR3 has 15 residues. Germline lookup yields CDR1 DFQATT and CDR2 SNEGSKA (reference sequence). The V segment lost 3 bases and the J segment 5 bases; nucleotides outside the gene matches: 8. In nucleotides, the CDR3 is TGCAGTGCTAGGATCGGGACTAGCGGGCTAAACGAGCAGTACTTC. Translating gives CSARIGTSGLNEQYF.

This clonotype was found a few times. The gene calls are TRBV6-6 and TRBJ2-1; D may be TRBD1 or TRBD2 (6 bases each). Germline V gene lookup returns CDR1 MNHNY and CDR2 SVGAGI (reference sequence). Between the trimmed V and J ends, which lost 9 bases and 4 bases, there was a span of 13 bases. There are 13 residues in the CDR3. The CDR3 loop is CARRGAGYNEQFF. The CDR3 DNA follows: TGTGCCAGGAGGGGGGCAGGGTACAATGAGCAGTTCTTC.

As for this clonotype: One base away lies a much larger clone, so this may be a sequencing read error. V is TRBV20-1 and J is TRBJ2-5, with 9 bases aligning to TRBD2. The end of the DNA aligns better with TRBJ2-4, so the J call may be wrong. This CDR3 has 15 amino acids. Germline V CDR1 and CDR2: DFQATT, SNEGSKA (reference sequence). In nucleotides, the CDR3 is TGCAGTGCTCCGAGCGGGAGGCGGGCCAAAGACATTCAGTACTTC. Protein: CSAPSGRRAKDIQYF.

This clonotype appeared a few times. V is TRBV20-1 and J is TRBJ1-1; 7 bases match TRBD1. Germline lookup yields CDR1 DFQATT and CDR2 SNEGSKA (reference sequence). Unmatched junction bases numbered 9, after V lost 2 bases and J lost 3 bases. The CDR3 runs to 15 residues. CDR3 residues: CSARNRGAVYTEAFF. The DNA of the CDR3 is TGCAGTGCTAGAAACAGGGGCGCCGTGTACACTGAAGCTTTCTTT.

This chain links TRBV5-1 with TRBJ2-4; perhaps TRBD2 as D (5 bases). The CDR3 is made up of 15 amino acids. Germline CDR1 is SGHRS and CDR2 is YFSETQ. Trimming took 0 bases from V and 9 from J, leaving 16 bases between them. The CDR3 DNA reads TGCGCCAGCAGCTTGGCACCGGGGATGGATGGCATTCAGTACTTC. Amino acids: CASSLAPGMDGIQYF.

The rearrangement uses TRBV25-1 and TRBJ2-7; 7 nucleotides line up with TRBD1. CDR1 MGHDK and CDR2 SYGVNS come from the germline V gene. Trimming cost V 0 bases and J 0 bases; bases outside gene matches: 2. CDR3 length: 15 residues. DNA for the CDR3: TGTGCCAGCAGTGAATATGGGACAGCCTCCTACGAGCAGTACTTC. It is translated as CASSEYGTASYEQYF.

CDR3 region: CSVVWGRGEQYF. As DNA, the CDR3 is TGCAGCGTTGTCTGGGGCCGGGGCGAGCAGTACTTC. V is TRBV29-1 and J is TRBJ2-7; D may be TRBD1 or TRBD2 (5 bases each). V was trimmed by 4 bases and J by 6 bases, leaving 13 bases between them. The CDR3 sequence is 12 residues long. The germline CDR1 and CDR2 sequences are SQVTM and ANQGSEA.

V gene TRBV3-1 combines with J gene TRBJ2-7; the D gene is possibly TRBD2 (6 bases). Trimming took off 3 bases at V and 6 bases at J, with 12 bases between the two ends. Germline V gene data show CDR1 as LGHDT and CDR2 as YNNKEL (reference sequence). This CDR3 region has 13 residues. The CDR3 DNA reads TGTGCCAGCAGCCATGGAGGGTACCGCGAGCAGTACTTC. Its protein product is CASSHGGYREQYF.

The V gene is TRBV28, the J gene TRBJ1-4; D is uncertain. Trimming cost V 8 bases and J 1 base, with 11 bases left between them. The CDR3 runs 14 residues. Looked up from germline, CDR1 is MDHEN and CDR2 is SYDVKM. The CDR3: CASGNMGTNEKLFF. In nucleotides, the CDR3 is TGTGCCAGCGGCAATATGGGAACTAATGAAAAACTGTTTTTT.

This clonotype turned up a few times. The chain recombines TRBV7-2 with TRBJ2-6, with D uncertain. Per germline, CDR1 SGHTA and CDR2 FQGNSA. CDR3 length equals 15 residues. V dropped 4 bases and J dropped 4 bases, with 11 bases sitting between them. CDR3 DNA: TGTGCCAGCAGCTCCCCCCGTCCCGGGGCCAACGTCCTGACTTTC. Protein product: CASSSPRPGANVLTF.

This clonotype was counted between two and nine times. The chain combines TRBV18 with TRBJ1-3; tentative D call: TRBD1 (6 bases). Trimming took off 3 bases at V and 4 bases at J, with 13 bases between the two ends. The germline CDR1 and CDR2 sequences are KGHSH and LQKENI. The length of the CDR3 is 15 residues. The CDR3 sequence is CASSPPGASGNTIYF. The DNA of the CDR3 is TGTGCCAGCTCACCTCCGGGGGCGTCCGGAAACACCATATATTTT.

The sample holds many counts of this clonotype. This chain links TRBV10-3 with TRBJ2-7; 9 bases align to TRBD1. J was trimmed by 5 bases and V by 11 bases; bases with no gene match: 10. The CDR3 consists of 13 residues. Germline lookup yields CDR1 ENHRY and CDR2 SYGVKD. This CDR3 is CAHSGGTGNEQYF. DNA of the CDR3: TGTGCCCACAGTGGGGGGACAGGGAACGAGCAGTACTTC.

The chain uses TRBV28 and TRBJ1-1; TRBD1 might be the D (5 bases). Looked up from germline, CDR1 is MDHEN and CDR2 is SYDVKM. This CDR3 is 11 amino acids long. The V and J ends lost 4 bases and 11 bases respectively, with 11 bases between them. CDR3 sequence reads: CASSSMGVAFF. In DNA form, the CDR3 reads TGTGCCAGCAGTTCTATGGGGGTGGCTTTCTTT.

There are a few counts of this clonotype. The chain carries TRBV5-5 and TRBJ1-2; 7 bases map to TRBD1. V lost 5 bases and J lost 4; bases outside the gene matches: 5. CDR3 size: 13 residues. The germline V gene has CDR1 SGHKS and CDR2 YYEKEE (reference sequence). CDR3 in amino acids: CASRMTGIYGYTF. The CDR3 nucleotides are TGTGCCAGCAGAATGACAGGGATCTATGGCTACACCTTC.

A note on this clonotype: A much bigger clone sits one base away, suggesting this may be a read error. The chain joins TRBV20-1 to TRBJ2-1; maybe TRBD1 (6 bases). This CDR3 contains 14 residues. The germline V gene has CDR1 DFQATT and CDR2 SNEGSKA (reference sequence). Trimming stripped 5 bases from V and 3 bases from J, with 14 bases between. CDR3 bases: TGCAGTGCTGAGGGGGAAAGCGTCTACAATGAGCAGTTCTTC. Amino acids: CSAEGESVYNEQFF.

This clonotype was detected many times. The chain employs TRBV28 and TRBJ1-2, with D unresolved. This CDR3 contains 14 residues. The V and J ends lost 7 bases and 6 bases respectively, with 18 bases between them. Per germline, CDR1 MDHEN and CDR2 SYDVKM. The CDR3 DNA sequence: TGTGCCAGCACCTTGCGGGGAATAGAGAATGGCTACACCTTC. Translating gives CASTLRGIENGYTF.

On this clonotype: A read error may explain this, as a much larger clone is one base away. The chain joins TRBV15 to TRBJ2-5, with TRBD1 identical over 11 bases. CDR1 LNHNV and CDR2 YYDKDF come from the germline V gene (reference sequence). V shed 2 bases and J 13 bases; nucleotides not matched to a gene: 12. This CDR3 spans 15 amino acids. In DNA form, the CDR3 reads TGTGCCACCAGCAGACCCGGGACAGGGGGTGACGAGCGGTACTTC. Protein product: CATSRPGTGGDERYF.

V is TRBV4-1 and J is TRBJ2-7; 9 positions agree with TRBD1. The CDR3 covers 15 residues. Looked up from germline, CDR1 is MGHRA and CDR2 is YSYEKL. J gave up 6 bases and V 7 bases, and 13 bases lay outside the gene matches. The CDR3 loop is CASILDRGSLAEQYF. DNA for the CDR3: TGCGCCAGCATCCTGGACAGGGGCAGTCTTGCCGAGCAGTACTTC.

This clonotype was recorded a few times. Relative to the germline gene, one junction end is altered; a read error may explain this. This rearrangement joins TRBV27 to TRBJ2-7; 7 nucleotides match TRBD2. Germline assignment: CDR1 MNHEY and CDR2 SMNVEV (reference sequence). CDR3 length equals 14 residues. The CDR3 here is CASSSPRGMGERYF. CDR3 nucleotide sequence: TGTGCCAGCAGTTCCCCGCGGGGGATGGGGGAGCGGTACTTC.

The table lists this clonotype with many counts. The CDR3: CSARAGLISYNEQFF. The CDR3 nucleotides read TGCAGTGCTAGAGCAGGGCTAATCTCCTACAATGAGCAGTTCTTC. This chain joins TRBV20-1 and TRBJ2-1; a weak D match, TRBD1 (5 bases). CDR3 length equals 15 residues. Deletions cut 1 base from V and 0 bases from J, with 10 bases between. Germline V gene lookup returns CDR1 DFQATT and CDR2 SNEGSKA (reference sequence).

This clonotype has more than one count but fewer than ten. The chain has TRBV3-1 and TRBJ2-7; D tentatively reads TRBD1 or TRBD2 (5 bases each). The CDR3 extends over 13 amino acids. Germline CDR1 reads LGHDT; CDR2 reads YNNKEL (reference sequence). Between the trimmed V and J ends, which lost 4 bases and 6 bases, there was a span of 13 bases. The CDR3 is CASSLGTDAEQYF. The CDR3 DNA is TGTGCCAGCAGCCTGGGGACGGACGCCGAGCAGTACTTC.